The clone carrying this T cell receptor beta chain was observed a few times. What it binds is unknown. TCRdb itself ran the reads through MiXCR, one entry per CDR3 protein. Here the sample spans roughly 700,000 distinct CDR3 sequences, 30% to 35% being singletons. The source of the sample is a study of T cell repertoires in cytomegalovirus infection. Across the study: It was the public TCR beta signatures that indicated both CMV infection and matching HLA type.

General observations from the study: There were carriers of CMV plus the relevant HLA, and cumulative public TCR beta family frequency identified them. CMV-specific HLA-C-restricted TCR beta clonotypes dominated the ex vivo response.

V was pared by 2 bases and J by 0 bases, with 12 bases between. The germline CDR1 and CDR2 sequences are MDHEN and SYDVKM. The CDR3 sequence is 16 residues long. The genes are TRBV28 and TRBJ2-3; D unresolved. The sample here was cultured PBMCs, taken from culture after CMV antigen stimulation. The source of this sequence is a human donor in good health (CMV status not recorded). Some clones in this sample may be carry-over from other donors' samples. CDR3 in DNA: TGTGCCAGCAGTTTACCCTTTACTACGAGCACAGATACGCAGTATTTT. Translation gives CASSLPFTTSTDTQYF.